This TCR beta chain was recorded in a study of PD-1 blockade in classical Hodgkin lymphoma. Each patient experienced a relapse that followed autologous stem cell transplantation, and brentuximab vedotin exposure varied. Regarding this clone: Its antigen is unknown.

Overall study findings and caveats: Nivolumab initiated under 1 year post-ASCT led to patient exclusion. In CD4+ cells, TCR diversity went up significantly by C4D1, but in CD8+ cells it did not.

The CDR3 covers 15 residues. Trimming removed 1 base from V and 5 bases from J; junction bases left unmatched: 5. CDR1 is SGHVS and CDR2 is FNYEAQ in the germline V gene. This table comes from immunoSEQ multiplex PCR, and its TCRdb copy is limited to in-frame clones, with some not included. This table has some 60,000 clones, 90% appearing once. V and J are TRBV7-6 and TRBJ2-1, with 7 bases lining up with TRBD2. Sequencing was performed on peripheral blood mononuclear cells (PBMCs), taken at baseline. This TCR was sampled from a human donor with classical Hodgkin lymphoma. This CDR3 reads CASSLGGGRDNEQFF. For the CDR3, the DNA is TGTGCCAGCAGCTTAGGGGGGGGTCGAGACAATGAGCAGTTCTTC.